Below, 22 T cell receptor beta chains from the same sample are listed, as sequenced in a study of blood T cell repertoires in COVID-19. Here immunoSEQ multiplex PCR was the method, and the copy in TCRdb shows in-frame clones only, minus some. The sample includes roughly 140,000 clones, around 74% of them seen just once. The specimen sequenced was peripheral blood. These receptors were collected from a woman aged 80 or older with acute or convalescent COVID-19.

The chain uses TRBV30 and TRBJ2-7; D not certain. CDR3 length: 14 residues. V was shortened by 4 bases and J by 0 bases, with 13 bases between the two germline ends. The germline gives CDR1 GTSNPN, CDR2 SVGIG (reference sequence). The CDR3 sequence is CAWTPGVGSYEQYF. The CDR3 DNA sequence: TGTGCCTGGACCCCGGGTGTTGGCTCCTACGAGCAGTACTTC.

The chain carries TRBV5-1 and TRBJ2-2; TRBD2 aligns across 16 bases. The CDR3 contains 20 residues. J lost 6 bases, V lost 1 base, and 12 bases had no gene match. Germline-derived CDR1 and CDR2 are SGHRS and YFSETQ. For the CDR3, the DNA is TGCGCCAGCAGCTTGATGGGGACTAGCGGGAGGGCCTTCGTCTCCGGGGAGCTGTTTTTT. This gives the protein CASSLMGTSGRAFVSGELFF.

The chain uses TRBV14 and TRBJ1-6; D is possibly TRBD1 (6 bases). The length of the CDR3 is 15 residues. V was shortened by 1 base and J by 7 bases, with 11 bases between the two germline ends. Germline CDR1 and CDR2: SGHDN and FVKESK. The CDR3 reads CASSQVDRNNSPLHF. The CDR3 coding sequence is TGTGCCAGCAGCCAAGTCGACAGGAACAATTCACCCCTCCACTTT.

The chain links TRBV5-5 to TRBJ2-3, with 7 bases aligning to TRBD1. The CDR3 sequence is 16 residues long. Germline V gives CDR1 SGHKS, CDR2 YYEKEE (reference sequence). With V trimmed by 4 bases and J by 0 bases, 8 bases remained unmatched. This chain's CDR3 is CASSPGQAYSTDTQYF. CDR3 DNA: TGTGCCAGCAGCCCCGGACAGGCTTATAGCACAGATACGCAGTATTTT.

The chain employs TRBV6-2 or TRBV6-3 and TRBJ1-2; unclear D gene. The CDR3 consists of 14 residues. The V gene lost 6 bases and the J gene lost 7 bases, with 18 bases spanning the gap. Germline lookup yields CDR1 MNHEY and CDR2 SVGEGT. The DNA of the CDR3 is TGTGCCAGCAGCGAATACCTAACGACGGGTGGCTACACCTTC. Translating it yields CASSEYLTTGGYTF.

This clone was detected only a few times. V is TRBV5-1 and J is TRBJ2-3; D possibly corresponds to TRBD1 (6 bases). CDR3 length equals 15 residues. Germline V gives CDR1 SGHRS, CDR2 YFSETQ. Trimming took off 2 bases at V and 3 bases at J, with 13 bases between the two ends. CDR3 in amino acids: CASSFTGLSTDTQYF. Written as DNA, the CDR3 is TGCGCCAGCAGCTTTACAGGGTTGAGTACAGATACGCAGTATTTT.

V gene TRBV30 combines with J gene TRBJ1-2; TRBD1 might be the D (6 bases). Germline lookup yields CDR1 GTSNPN and CDR2 SVGIG (reference sequence). The CDR3 spans 13 residues. Trimming shortened V by 3 bases and J by 7 bases, and 15 bases separated the two germline ends. The CDR3 DNA reads TGTGCCTGGAGCCAAACAGGGACGGGTGGCTACACCTTC. Its translation is CAWSQTGTGGYTF.

The CDR3, as DNA: TGTGCCAGCAGCTTTACAGGGGAAACTAATGAAAAACTGTTTTTT. Translation gives CASSFTGETNEKLFF. The chain couples TRBV11-2 to TRBJ1-4; 7 positions match TRBD1. CDR1 and CDR2 from the germline V gene are SGHAT and FQNNGV. The CDR3 extends over 15 amino acids. After removal of 3 bases from V and 1 base from J, the junction contained 2 bases not matched to a gene.

This clone was detected a few times. This rearrangement joins TRBV18 to TRBJ1-2, with TRBD1 as a possible D gene (5 bases). V was pared by 5 bases and J by 3 bases, with 16 bases between. Germline CDR1 reads KGHSH; CDR2 reads LQKENI. The CDR3 contains 15 residues. DNA of the CDR3: TGTGCCAGCTCAAAAACCCAGGGTGAAGACTATGGCTACACCTTC. Amino acid sequence: CASSKTQGEDYGYTF.

The rearrangement joins TRBV29-1 to TRBJ1-1; maybe TRBD1 (5 bases). The germline V gene encodes CDR1 SQVTM and CDR2 ANQGSEA. The germline V and J ends were trimmed by 6 bases and 1 base, with 9 bases remaining between them. The CDR3 extends over 12 amino acids. The CDR3 DNA reads TGCAGCGTGGCCGGGGGGAACACTGAAGCTTTCTTT. Its translation: CSVAGGNTEAFF.

The CDR3 protein is CASRSSRAQETQYF. The CDR3 nucleotides are TGTGCCAGCAGAAGTAGCAGAGCTCAAGAGACCCAGTACTTC. V gene TRBV27 combines with J gene TRBJ2-5; D is uncertain. Between the trimmed V and J ends, which lost 6 bases and 2 bases, there was a span of 13 bases. The CDR3 totals 14 residues. From germline, CDR1 is MNHEY and CDR2 SMNVEV (reference sequence).

This clone has only a few counts. This chain links TRBV2 with TRBJ1-2; D gene uncertain. V lost 10 bases, J lost 4 bases, and 13 bases lay in between. The CDR3 covers 12 residues. Germline CDR1 reads SNHLY; CDR2 reads FYNNEI. The CDR3 coding sequence is TGTGCCATCGAGGAGTCAGCCTATGGCTACACCTTC. Translating gives CAIEESAYGYTF.

The V call is TRBV19, the J call TRBJ2-5; 7 bases match TRBD1. Germline V CDR1 and CDR2: LNHDA, SQIVND (reference sequence). This CDR3 is 14 amino acids long. V shed 3 bases and J 1 base; nucleotides not matched to a gene: 2. CDR3 coding DNA: TGTGCCAGTAGTATTACAGGGGCCCAAGAGACCCAGTACTTC. As protein: CASSITGAQETQYF.

The CDR3 DNA reads TGTGCCTGGAGTGTATGGGGTGCTAGCGGGGGCCAAGAGACCCAGTACTTC. This sequence encodes CAWSVWGASGGQETQYF. The V and J genes are TRBV30 and TRBJ2-5; 10 bases map to TRBD2. Trimming at V came to 0 bases and at J to 1 base, leaving 8 bases not matched to a gene. The CDR3 loop spans 17 amino acids. The germline V gene encodes CDR1 GTSNPN and CDR2 SVGIG (reference sequence).

The chain joins TRBV11-2 to TRBJ2-1; D not certain. The V and J ends lost 1 base and 5 bases respectively, with 6 bases between them. This CDR3 contains 13 residues. In germline, CDR1 is SGHAT, CDR2 FQNNGV. The CDR3 region has the DNA TGTGCCAGCAGCTTAGTTCGGGACAATGAGCAGTTCTTC. Translated, it gives CASSLVRDNEQFF.

V is TRBV5-1 and J is TRBJ1-2; D is possibly TRBD1 (6 bases). The V gene lost 7 bases and the J gene lost 5 bases, with 18 bases spanning the gap. CDR1 is SGHRS, CDR2 YFSETQ, per germline. The CDR3 is 14 residues long. The CDR3 loop reads CASGWAGVGYGYTF. The CDR3, as DNA: TGCGCCAGCGGTTGGGCAGGGGTCGGGTATGGCTACACCTTC.

The V and J genes are TRBV7-2 and TRBJ1-2; TRBD1 is a possible D gene (5 bases). Germline CDR1 reads SGHTA; CDR2 reads FQGNSA. V lost 4 bases and J lost 7, with 19 bases in between. This CDR3 spans 15 amino acids. The CDR3 bases are TGTGCCAGCAGCTCTGGGTCGGGGGAGAAGGCTGGCTACACCTTC. Translation gives CASSSGSGEKAGYTF.

The chain couples TRBV27 to TRBJ2-7; D might be TRBD1 (6 bases). Trimming shortened V by 6 bases and J by 2 bases, and 17 bases separated the two germline ends. The length of the CDR3 is 15 residues. CDR1 and CDR2 (germline): MNHEY, SMNVEV (reference sequence). The CDR3 DNA reads TGTGCCAGCAGACAAGCGGAGCAGGGGACCTACGAGCAGTACTTC. Residues: CASRQAEQGTYEQYF.

The chain employs TRBV30 and TRBJ1-6; no clear D. Germline CDR1 GTSNPN, CDR2 SVGIG (reference sequence). The CDR3 runs 12 residues. Trimming removed 2 bases from V and 10 bases from J, with 9 bases in between. The CDR3 loop is CAWSLLESPLHF. In nucleotides, the CDR3 is TGTGCCTGGAGTCTGCTAGAATCACCCCTCCACTTT. Full variable domain (outside the CDR3, taken from reference TRBV30 and TRBJ1-6): SQTIHQWPATLVQPVGSPLSLECTVEGTSNPNLYWYRQAAGRGLQLLFYSVGIGQISSEVPQNLSASRPQDRQFILSSKKLLLSDSGFYLCAWSLLESPLHFGNGTRLTVT.

The chain links TRBV28 to TRBJ1-2; D is perhaps TRBD1 (5 bases). With 3 bases removed from V and 8 bases from J, the gap between germline ends came to 16 bases. The germline CDR1 and CDR2 sequences are MDHEN and SYDVKM. The CDR3 totals 14 residues. CDR3 DNA sequence: TGTGCCAGCAGTTTTACGGGGGGATTGCGAGGCTACACCTTC. Its translation is CASSFTGGLRGYTF.

The chain joins TRBV5-1 to TRBJ1-1; 7 nucleotides match TRBD1. The V segment lost 4 bases and the J segment 10 bases; nucleotides outside the gene matches: 10. CDR3 length: 13 residues. Germline V gene lookup returns CDR1 SGHRS and CDR2 YFSETQ. The chain's CDR3 is CASSAGQAGLAFF. CDR3 DNA: TGCGCCAGCAGCGCCGGACAGGCCGGGCTAGCTTTCTTT.

This chain links TRBV5-1 with TRBJ1-3; 8 bases fit TRBD1. The V gene's germline CDR1 is SGHRS and CDR2 YFSETQ. CDR3 size: 14 residues. V was clipped by 4 bases and J by 1 base; unmatched bases: 1. CDR3 sequence: CASSGTGSGNTIYF. CDR3 nucleotide sequence: TGCGCCAGCAGCGGGACAGGTTCTGGAAACACCATATATTTT.